This TCR beta chain was retrieved from a study of neurological immune-mediated disorders. The unsorted libraries were produced from 2 million PBMCs held at -80 C. The authors produced cDNA by 5'RACE using 10-nucleotide random UMIs. TCRdb processed the 5' RACE reads anew with MiXCR; each CDR3 protein has one entry. The sample records over 15,000 distinct CDR3 sequences, roughly 29% being singletons. Study-wide findings and caveats: HTLV-1-associated myelopathy had the most TCR clonal expansion, and multiple sclerosis had the least, less than healthy controls.

Details on this clonotype: Antigen specificity is unknown.

The receptor was isolated from a man aged 45-65 years with HTLV-1-associated myelopathy (HAM/TSP). The specimen sequenced was PBMCs.

This CDR3 reads CSVEGQGMNTEAFF. CDR3 nucleotides: TGCAGCGTTGAAGGCCAGGGGATGAACACTGAAGCTTTCTTT. V gene TRBV29-1 combines with J gene TRBJ1-1, with a possible D match to TRBD1 (6 bases). The CDR3 covers 14 residues. V dropped 1 base and J dropped 0 bases, with 9 bases sitting between them. CDR1 SQVTM and CDR2 ANQGSEA come from the germline V gene.